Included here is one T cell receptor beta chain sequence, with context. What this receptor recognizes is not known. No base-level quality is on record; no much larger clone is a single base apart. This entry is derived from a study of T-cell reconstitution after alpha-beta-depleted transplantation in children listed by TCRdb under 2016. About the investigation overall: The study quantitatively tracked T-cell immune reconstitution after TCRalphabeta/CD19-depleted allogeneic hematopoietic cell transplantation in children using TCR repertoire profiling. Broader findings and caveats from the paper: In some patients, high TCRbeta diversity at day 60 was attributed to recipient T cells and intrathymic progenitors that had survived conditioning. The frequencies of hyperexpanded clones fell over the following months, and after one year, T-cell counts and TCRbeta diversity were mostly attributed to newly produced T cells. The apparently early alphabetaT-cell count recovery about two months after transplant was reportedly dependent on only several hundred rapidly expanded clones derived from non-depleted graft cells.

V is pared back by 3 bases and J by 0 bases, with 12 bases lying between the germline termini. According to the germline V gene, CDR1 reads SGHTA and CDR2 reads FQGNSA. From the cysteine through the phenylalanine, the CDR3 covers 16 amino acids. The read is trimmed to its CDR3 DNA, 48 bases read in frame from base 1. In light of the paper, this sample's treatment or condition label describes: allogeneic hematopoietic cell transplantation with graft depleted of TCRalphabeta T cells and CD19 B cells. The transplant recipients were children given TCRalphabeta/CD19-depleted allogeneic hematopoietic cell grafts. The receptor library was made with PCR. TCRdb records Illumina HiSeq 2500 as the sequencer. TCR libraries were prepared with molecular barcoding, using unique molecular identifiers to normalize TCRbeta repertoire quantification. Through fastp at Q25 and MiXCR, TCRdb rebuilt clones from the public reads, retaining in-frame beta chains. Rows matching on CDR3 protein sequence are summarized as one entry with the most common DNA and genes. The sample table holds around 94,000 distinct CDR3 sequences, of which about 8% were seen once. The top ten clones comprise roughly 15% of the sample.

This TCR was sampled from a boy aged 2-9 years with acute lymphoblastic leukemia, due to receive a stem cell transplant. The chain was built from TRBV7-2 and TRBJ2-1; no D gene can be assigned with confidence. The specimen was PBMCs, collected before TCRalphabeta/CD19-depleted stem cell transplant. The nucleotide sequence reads TGTGCCAGCAGCTTCCTTCCGGGTTCCTCCTACAATGAGCAGTTCTTC. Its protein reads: CASSFLPGSSYNEQFF.